What follows describes a single TCR beta chain. It has no known antigen specificity. Within one base of it there is no much larger clone, and no base qualities were kept. This sample stems from a study of T-cell memory formation after mild COVID-19 (dated by TCRdb to about 2021). Regarding the study in general: Most TCR sequence clusters were specific to one of the two donors. In two donors, T-cell clones that expanded and contracted after mild COVID-19 were followed by sequencing TCRalpha and TCRbeta repertoires longitudinally. The cohort was made up of two young adult volunteers, one female and one male, who were previously healthy.

Ficoll-Paque density gradient centrifugation was used to isolate PBMCs. Study-level results and caveats: The second-wave clones that peaked on day 37 were not confirmed to be SARS-CoV-2 specific. Contracting CD4+ clones were located mainly in the CM and EM memory subsets, whereas CD8+ clones were found to be enriched in EMRA. Clones that contracted from day 15 to 85 showed balanced CD4/CD8 phenotypes, whereas a second wave of clones that expanded from day 15 to 37 leaned towards CD4+. The study included only a couple of mild cases, and larger cohorts that include severe cases with pre-infection samples were judged to be necessary. Some responding clones were found in pre-infection memory, which suggests that pre-existing cross-reactive memory T cells took part in the SARS-CoV-2 response.

Sequencing instrument: Illumina NovaSeq 6000. TCRalpha and TCRbeta cDNA libraries were constructed by 5'RACE with constant-segment primers, with sample barcodes and unique molecular identifiers being introduced. Trizol reagent was used to extract RNA from every sample. Libraries were amplified in two PCR steps, with a second sample barcode and Illumina TruSeq adapters added in the second step. Sequencing of the libraries was done on an Illumina NovaSeq, producing 2 x 150 bp paired-end reads. The authors processed their data as follows. Reads were demultiplexed and collapsed into UMI-guided consensus sequences with migec v1.2.7. Using mixcr v2.1.11, UMI consensuses were aligned to TRA and TRB V and J templates and then assembled into clonotypes. Expanded or contracted clonotypes were those called significant by both edgeR and NoisET, with noise models trained on biological replicates. edgeR calls used a false discovery rate-adjusted p below 0.01 and a log2 fold-change threshold of 1. As an exploratory analysis of dynamics, max-normalized trajectories of the 1000 most abundant clonotypes were examined by PCA with hierarchical clustering. Separately sequenced CD4+ and CD8+ repertoires were used to assign a CD4 or CD8 phenotype to each responding clone. TCRdb reran the public reads through fastp at Q25 and MiXCR, keeping productive beta chains. Duplicate CDR3 protein sequences are folded into a single record with the most common DNA and genes. TCRdb assigned the V and J calls; the authors' analysis was not used. The sample table lists a few hundred thousand distinct CDR3 sequences, 15% to 20% of them with a count of one. The ten most abundant clones make up around 20% of the sample.

V gives up 5 bases and J gives up 0 bases, and the segment between their germline ends measures 7 bases. CDR1 and CDR2 were assigned from the germline V gene (reference sequence) as DFQATT and SNEGSKA. Including cysteine and phenylalanine, the CDR3 has 13 amino acids. Only CDR3 DNA is held: 39 bases, read in frame from base 1. This TCR was sampled from a man aged 18 to 29 who had mild COVID-19 (a few samples of this study predate the infection). The sample titles of this study are shuffled in the database, so cell type and time point are left out; the donor was told from shared clones. Sequencing was carried out using PBMCs or a T cell subset sorted from them (not recorded which). The chain was built from TRBV20-1 and TRBJ1-4, with the D gene not confidently named. The nucleotide sequence is given as TGCAGTGCTCAGACACCAACTAATGAAAAACTGTTTTTT. It specifies CSAQTPTNEKLFF.